The 32 T cell receptor beta chains below all came from one sample that was sequenced in a study of cytomegalovirus exposure and HLA in healthy donors. PCR amplification relied on 60 Vbeta primers (plus 13 Jbeta primers). The protocol was immunoSEQ multiplex PCR, while the TCRdb copy is restricted to in-frame clones and leaves out a portion. This table holds 90,000 to 100,000 clones, around two thirds found once. What was sequenced was PBMCs. These receptors were taken from a male donor in good health and CMV-seronegative.

This clone was seen only once. This chain connects TRBV11-2 to TRBJ2-3; TRBD2 agrees at 9 bases. V trimming: 3 bases; J trimming: 5 bases; junction bases outside the gene matches: 3. The CDR3 is 14 amino acids. Germline lookup yields CDR1 SGHAT and CDR2 FQNNGV. CDR3 bases: TGTGCCAGCAGCTTCAATAGCGGGAGAGATACGCAGTATTTT. It codes for CASSFNSGRDTQYF.

This clone came up a few times. The V gene is TRBV7-3, the J gene TRBJ2-1, with 9 bases lining up with TRBD1. V was pared by 5 bases and J by 12 bases, with 5 bases of the junction left unmatched. The CDR3 is made up of 12 amino acids. Germline CDR1 SGHTA, CDR2 FQGTGA. The CDR3: CASSPSTGGQFF. The DNA of the CDR3 is TGTGCCAGCAGCCCCTCGACAGGGGGGCAGTTCTTC.

The V gene is TRBV6-6, the J gene TRBJ1-3; TRBD1 matches 8 bases. Germline assignment: CDR1 MNHNY and CDR2 SVGAGI (reference sequence). The length of the CDR3 is 15 residues. V trimming: 4 bases; J trimming: 6 bases; junction bases outside the gene matches: 8. The CDR3 sequence is CASSSSTGGINTIYF. The DNA for the CDR3 is TGTGCCAGCAGTTCTTCCACAGGGGGGATAAACACCATATATTTT.

The chain combines TRBV30 with TRBJ2-3; D gene ambiguous. Germline V gene sequence: CDR1 GTSNPN, CDR2 SVGIG (reference sequence). Trimming left V 4 bases short and J 0 bases short, with 8 bases between. This CDR3 is built from 13 residues. This chain's CDR3 is CAWKRRSTDTQYF. CDR3 sequence (DNA): TGTGCCTGGAAGCGTCGAAGCACAGATACGCAGTATTTT. The full variable domain, its missing parts supplied by reference TRBV30 and TRBJ2-3, is SQTIHQWPATLVQPVGSPLSLECTVEGTSNPNLYWYRQAAGRGLQLLFYSVGIGQISSEVPQNLSASRPQDRQFILSSKKLLLSDSGFYLCAWKRRSTDTQYFGPGTRLTVL.

The rearrangement joins TRBV19 to TRBJ1-2; D not resolved. Germline CDR1 is LNHDA and CDR2 is SQIVND (reference sequence). The CDR3 has 14 residues. Trimming stripped 4 bases from V and 3 bases from J, with 12 bases between. CDR3 loop: CASSRWREDYGYTF. The CDR3 nucleotides are TGTGCCAGTAGTAGGTGGAGGGAGGACTATGGCTACACCTTC.

This clone was observed a single time. V gene TRBV7-6 combines with J gene TRBJ2-5; TRBD1 agrees at 8 bases. The CDR3 extends over 17 amino acids. V lost 3 bases to trimming and J lost 4 bases; unmatched junction nucleotides: 13. Germline CDR1 reads SGHVS; CDR2 reads FNYEAQ. CDR3 bases: TGTGCCAGCAGCTTTATCCTCGGACAGGGTGAGGGAGAGACCCAGTACTTC. The encoded protein is CASSFILGQGEGETQYF.

The chain employs TRBV30 and TRBJ2-5; D may be TRBD2 (6 bases). The V and J ends lost 0 bases and 4 bases respectively, with 12 bases between them. Germline V gene sequence: CDR1 GTSNPN, CDR2 SVGIG (reference sequence). CDR3 length equals 14 residues. The CDR3 bases are TGTGCCTGGAGTGTACTAGCAGACGGAGAGACCCAGTACTTC. It translates to CAWSVLADGETQYF.

The J gene is TRBJ2-7, the V gene TRBV7-2, with TRBD2 matching 12 bases. Germline V CDR1 and CDR2: SGHTA, FQGNSA. The V and J ends lost 5 bases and 4 bases, in that order; junction bases with no gene match: 12. This CDR3 region has 17 residues. The CDR3 spells CASSRGVSSGRAYEQYF. Written as DNA, the CDR3 is TGTGCCAGCAGCCGGGGGGTTTCTAGCGGGAGGGCATACGAGCAGTACTTC. The full variable domain, in which reference TRBV7-2 and TRBJ2-7 provide the parts outside the CDR3, is GAGVSQSPSNKVTEKGKDVELRCDPISGHTALYWYRQSLGQGLEFLIYFQGNSAPDKSGLPSDRFSAERTGGSVSTLTIQRTQQEDSAVYLCASSRGVSSGRAYEQYFGPGTRLTVT.

V is TRBV27 and J is TRBJ2-3; D unclear. The V gene lost 6 bases and the J gene lost 0 bases, with 13 bases spanning the gap. Germline V gene sequence: CDR1 MNHEY, CDR2 SMNVEV (reference sequence). The length of the CDR3 is 15 residues. The CDR3 DNA is TGTGCCAGCAGCCAAACTCGGGTGAGCACAGATACGCAGTATTTT. Translation gives CASSQTRVSTDTQYF.

The V call is TRBV7-2, the J call TRBJ2-3; D is uncertain. Germline V gives CDR1 SGHTA, CDR2 FQGNSA. The CDR3 consists of 15 residues. The V and J ends lost 1 base and 0 bases respectively, with 8 bases between them. The CDR3 sequence is CASSLDPVSTDTQYF. The CDR3 DNA reads TGTGCCAGCAGCTTAGATCCGGTTAGCACAGATACGCAGTATTTT. Based on the CDR3 plus reference TRBV7-2 and TRBJ2-3, the full variable domain is GAGVSQSPSNKVTEKGKDVELRCDPISGHTALYWYRQSLGQGLEFLIYFQGNSAPDKSGLPSDRFSAERTGGSVSTLTIQRTQQEDSAVYLCASSLDPVSTDTQYFGPGTRLTVL.

CDR3 in DNA: TGTGCCAGCAGGGGCCGGACGAACACCGGGGAGCTGTTTTTT. As protein: CASRGRTNTGELFF. This chain uses TRBV25-1 with TRBJ2-2, with unresolved D. V lost 6 bases, J lost 0 bases, and 8 bases lay in between. Germline CDR1 and CDR2: MGHDK and SYGVNS. The CDR3 consists of 14 residues.

This sequence joins TRBV27 and TRBJ2-7, with a weak D call TRBD1 (6 bases). This CDR3 is built from 15 residues. In germline, CDR1 is MNHEY, CDR2 SMNVEV (reference sequence). Deletions cut 2 bases from V and 2 bases from J, with 13 bases between. The CDR3 DNA is TGTGCCAGCAGTTTAAGTCCAGGGGCGGCCTACGAGCAGTACTTC. The encoded protein is CASSLSPGAAYEQYF.

CDR3 in DNA: TGTGCCAGTAGTACCCCGGGACAGGGGGGAAAGACTGAAGCTTTCTTT. As protein: CASSTPGQGGKTEAFF. This chain connects TRBV19 to TRBJ1-1; 11 bases align to TRBD1. V lost 4 bases and J lost 5; bases outside the gene matches: 9. This CDR3 is 16 amino acids long. CDR1 and CDR2 from the germline V gene are LNHDA and SQIVND (reference sequence).

V is TRBV11-2 and J is TRBJ2-2; the match to TRBD1 covers 7 bases. Trimming cost V 4 bases and J 0 bases; bases outside gene matches: 5. This CDR3 comprises 16 residues. The V gene's germline CDR1 is SGHAT and CDR2 FQNNGV. CDR3 nucleotides: TGTGCCAGCAGCTCCCCGACAGGGTCGAACACCGGGGAGCTGTTTTTT. Amino acids: CASSSPTGSNTGELFF. Based on the CDR3 plus reference TRBV11-2 and TRBJ2-2, the full variable domain is EAGVAQSPRYKIIEKRQSVAFWCNPISGHATLYWYQQILGQGPKLLIQFQNNGVVDDSQLPKDRFSAERLKGVDSTLKIQPAKLEDSAVYLCASSSPTGSNTGELFFGEGSRLTVL.

This chain connects TRBV10-3 to TRBJ2-7, with D maybe TRBD1 (5 bases). This CDR3 has 12 residues. The germline gives CDR1 ENHRY, CDR2 SYGVKD. V was trimmed by 1 base and J by 5 bases, leaving 6 bases between them. The CDR3 sequence: CAISELGHEQYF. The DNA of the CDR3 is TGTGCCATCAGTGAGTTGGGGCACGAGCAGTACTTC.

The V call is TRBV28, the J call TRBJ1-5; D not certain. V was clipped by 3 bases and J by 0 bases, with 9 bases between them. Germline V gene lookup returns CDR1 MDHEN and CDR2 SYDVKM. The CDR3 length is 15 residues. CDR3 nucleotide sequence: TGTGCCAGCAGTTTTCGAACAGATAGCAATCAGCCCCAGCATTTT. It encodes CASSFRTDSNQPQHF.

The rearrangement joins TRBV18 to TRBJ2-7; D is perhaps TRBD2 (5 bases). V was trimmed by 6 bases and J by 2 bases, leaving 17 bases between them. This CDR3 comprises 15 residues. CDR1 is KGHSH, CDR2 LQKENI, per germline. CDR3 bases: TGTGCCAGCTCGCCGCCTCAGAGGGAGACCTACGAGCAGTACTTC. It yields the protein CASSPPQRETYEQYF.

The gene calls are TRBV30 and TRBJ1-3, with D perhaps TRBD1 (6 bases). Trimming left V 6 bases short and J 5 bases short, with 11 bases between. This CDR3 has 12 residues. Germline-derived CDR1 and CDR2 are GTSNPN and SVGIG (reference sequence). The CDR3 loop reads CACRDIRNTIYF. The CDR3 DNA reads as TGTGCCTGCCGGGACATAAGAAACACCATATATTTT.

This clone appeared once. The chain employs TRBV23-1 and TRBJ1-1; D ambiguous. TRBV23-1 is an ORF for which the function is uncertain. CDR3 length equals 12 residues. Deletions cut 6 bases from V and 5 bases from J, with 10 bases between. The CDR3 protein is CASSLPSTEAFF. The DNA of the CDR3 is TGCGCCAGCAGCCTTCCTTCTACTGAAGCTTTCTTT.

CDR3 sequence: CSVEGRDYEQYF. The DNA for the CDR3 is TGCAGCGTTGAGGGCAGGGACTACGAGCAGTACTTC. The genes are TRBV29-1 and TRBJ2-7; tentatively, D is TRBD1 (5 bases). The CDR3 loop spans 12 amino acids. V was cut by 3 bases and J by 3 bases, with 9 bases left in between. Germline-derived CDR1 and CDR2 are SQVTM and ANQGSEA.

This chain joins TRBV7-2 and TRBJ2-1, with D possibly matching TRBD1 (5 bases). CDR1 and CDR2 (germline): SGHTA, FQGNSA. V lost 3 bases and J lost 5, with 17 bases in between. The length of the CDR3 is 16 residues. The CDR3 sequence is CASSFLSGARDNEQFF. CDR3 DNA sequence: TGTGCCAGCAGCTTTCTTTCTGGGGCAAGGGACAATGAGCAGTTCTTC.

V is TRBV6-1 and J is TRBJ1-2; a possible D gene is TRBD1 (6 bases). From germline, CDR1 is MNHNS and CDR2 SASEGT. V was trimmed by 1 base and J by 6 bases, leaving 15 bases between them. This CDR3 spans 15 amino acids. The chain's CDR3 is CASSEGAGTYNGYTF. For the CDR3, the DNA is TGTGCCAGCAGTGAAGGAGCAGGGACATACAATGGCTACACCTTC.

The chain is built from TRBV7-8 and TRBJ1-5; a weak D match, TRBD1 (5 bases). The CDR3 is made up of 16 amino acids. CDR1 and CDR2 (germline): SGHVS, FQNEAQ. The V end lost 5 bases, the J end lost 9 bases, and 23 bases lay between the germline ends. CDR3 DNA: TGTGCCAGCAGCCCCCCCGGACAAGGAGTTATTTGGCCCCAGCATTTT. Amino acid sequence: CASSPPGQGVIWPQHF.

The rearrangement uses TRBV4-1 and TRBJ1-2; possibly TRBD1 for D (5 bases). Trimming took off 2 bases at V and 4 bases at J, with 5 bases between the two ends. CDR3 length: 12 amino acids. Germline CDR1 is MGHRA and CDR2 is YSYEKL. CDR3 coding DNA: TGCGCCAGCAGCCAAACAGGCTATGGCTACACCTTC. Translated, it gives CASSQTGYGYTF.

This clone came up once. The rearrangement links TRBV30 to TRBJ2-7; D call uncertain. The CDR3 spans 12 residues. V was trimmed by 5 bases and J by 2 bases, leaving 10 bases between them. Germline assignment: CDR1 GTSNPN and CDR2 SVGIG (reference sequence). CDR3 nucleotides: TGTGCCTGGGGCCAGGCTACCTACGAGCAGTACTTC. This gives the protein CAWGQATYEQYF.

This clone has only a few counts. V gene TRBV7-6 combines with J gene TRBJ2-3, with D possibly matching TRBD2 (5 bases). The CDR3 is made up of 14 amino acids. Germline V gene data show CDR1 as SGHVS and CDR2 as FNYEAQ. With 0 bases removed from V and 2 bases from J, the gap between germline ends came to 6 bases. The chain's CDR3 is CASSLAEDTDTQYF. The CDR3 nucleotides are TGTGCCAGCAGCTTAGCGGAGGACACAGATACGCAGTATTTT.

This clone was seen only a few times. The chain recombines TRBV2 with TRBJ2-3; 13 nucleotides align to TRBD2. The CDR3 is 19 amino acids. Per the germline V gene, CDR1 is SNHLY and CDR2 is FYNNEI. V lost 6 bases and J lost 0; bases outside the gene matches: 12. CDR3 coding DNA: TGTGCCAGCAGCGCCCCCACTAGCGGGGGGGCCTTTAGCACAGATACGCAGTATTTT. Translation: CASSAPTSGGAFSTDTQYF.

The rearrangement links TRBV14 to TRBJ1-3; 8 bases line up with TRBD1. CDR3 length equals 19 residues. Per the germline V gene, CDR1 is SGHDN and CDR2 is FVKESK. V lost 6 bases to trimming and J lost 1 base; unmatched junction nucleotides: 17. The CDR3 is CASSSDRGRVLGSGNTIYF. CDR3 bases: TGTGCCAGCAGTTCAGACAGGGGAAGGGTGTTGGGTTCTGGAAACACCATATATTTT.

This chain links TRBV14 with TRBJ2-2; D not resolved. This CDR3 is built from 14 residues. V shed 4 bases and J shed 2 bases, with 8 bases lying between them. Germline values: CDR1 SGHDN, CDR2 FVKESK. The CDR3 region has the DNA TGTGCCAGCAGCCTAAAATCTAACACCGGGGAGCTGTTTTTT. It translates to CASSLKSNTGELFF.

The chain recombines TRBV7-5 with TRBJ1-5. TRBV7-5 is a listed pseudogene. This CDR3 has 15 residues. The CDR3 DNA reads TGTGCCAGAAGCTTAGAAGCGGACGGCAATCAGCCCCAGCATTTT. It specifies CARSLEADGNQPQHF.

The chain is built from TRBV4-2 and TRBJ2-7, with D possibly TRBD2 on 6 matching bases. Germline V gene data show CDR1 as LGHNA and CDR2 as YNFKEQ. This CDR3 region has 14 residues. The V gene lost 4 bases and the J gene lost 4 bases, with 14 bases spanning the gap. The CDR3 protein is CASSRVAGTYEQYF. CDR3 coding DNA: TGTGCCAGCAGCCGGGTGGCGGGGACGTACGAGCAGTACTTC.

The V gene is TRBV10-3, the J gene TRBJ2-3; 8 positions agree with TRBD2. This CDR3 spans 17 amino acids. Germline CDR1 ENHRY, CDR2 SYGVKD. V was clipped by 9 bases and J by 0 bases; unmatched bases: 14. CDR3 residues: CAITGGGASGSTDTQYF. CDR3 bases: TGTGCCATAACGGGAGGGGGTGCTAGCGGGAGCACAGATACGCAGTATTTT.